The 2 T cell receptor beta chains in this list originate from one sample, sequenced in a study of regulatory T cells in long-lasting Graves disease (dated by TCRdb to 2020 to 2023). What this sample's time point label stands for: persistent/refractory GD, antithyroid drugs over 5 years with positive TRAb. For both TCR sequencing and RNA sequencing, RNA was extracted from PBMCs using TRIzol. Receptors were amplified or captured by multiplex PCR. Sequenced using an Illumina HiSeq 4000. iRepertoire HTBI primers and Arm-PCR amplification of CDR3 regions were used to construct TCR beta libraries. The public reads were run again by TCRdb, first through fastp at Q25 and then through MiXCR, and only productive beta chains were kept. CDR3 protein duplicates are merged, each entry listing the most common genes and DNA. The sample yields about 470,000 distinct CDR3 sequences; 20% to 25% were counted once. The ten biggest clones cover roughly 7% of the sample.

The starting material was peripheral blood mononuclear cells (PBMCs), obtained when the disease was refractory, from a patient treated with antithyroid drugs. Receptors were obtained from a female donor with Graves disease.

The chain has TRBV15 and TRBJ2-4, with 7 bases that match TRBD2. V was clipped by 1 base and J by 1 base; unmatched bases: 22. CDR1 is LNHNV, CDR2 YYDKDF, per germline (reference sequence). The CDR3 is 22 residues long. CDR3 loop: CATSRATQFGGKRLVAKNIQYF. The CDR3 nucleotides read TGTGCCACCAGCAGAGCCACCCAGTTCGGGGGGAAACGACTGGTGGCCAAAAACATTCAGTACTTC.

The chain employs TRBV19 and TRBJ2-5; no reliable D call. This CDR3 region has 14 residues. Germline V gene sequence: CDR1 LNHDA, CDR2 SQIVND (reference sequence). Trimming shortened V by 1 base and J by 1 base, and 7 bases separated the two germline ends. CDR3 bases: TGTGCCAGTAGTATAGTCTACAGCCAAGAGACCCAGTACTTC. It specifies CASSIVYSQETQYF. Combining the CDR3 with reference TRBV19 and TRBJ2-5 gives the whole variable domain DGGITQSPKYLFRKEGQNVTLSCEQNLNHDAMYWYRQDPGQGLRLIYYSQIVNDFQKGDIAEGYSVSREKKESFPLTVTSAQKNPTAFYLCASSIVYSQETQYFGPGTRLLVL.